This TCR beta chain was observed in a study of blood T cell repertoires in COVID-19. Trimming removed 3 bases from V and 1 base from J, with 13 bases in between. Germline V gives CDR1 SGHRS, CDR2 YFSETQ. The CDR3 sequence is 15 residues long. Sequencing was performed with immunoSEQ multiplex PCR; in TCRdb, only in-frame clones are kept and a portion is missing. The sample has some 87,000 clones; around 94% are singletons. The V call is TRBV5-1, the J call TRBJ1-1, with D uncertain. The sequence was collected from a woman aged 60 to 75 with active COVID-19. Sequenced material: peripheral blood. The CDR3 coding sequence is TGCGCCAGCAGCTACCTCGGGTCGGGGAACACTGAAGCTTTCTTT. It codes for CASSYLGSGNTEAFF.